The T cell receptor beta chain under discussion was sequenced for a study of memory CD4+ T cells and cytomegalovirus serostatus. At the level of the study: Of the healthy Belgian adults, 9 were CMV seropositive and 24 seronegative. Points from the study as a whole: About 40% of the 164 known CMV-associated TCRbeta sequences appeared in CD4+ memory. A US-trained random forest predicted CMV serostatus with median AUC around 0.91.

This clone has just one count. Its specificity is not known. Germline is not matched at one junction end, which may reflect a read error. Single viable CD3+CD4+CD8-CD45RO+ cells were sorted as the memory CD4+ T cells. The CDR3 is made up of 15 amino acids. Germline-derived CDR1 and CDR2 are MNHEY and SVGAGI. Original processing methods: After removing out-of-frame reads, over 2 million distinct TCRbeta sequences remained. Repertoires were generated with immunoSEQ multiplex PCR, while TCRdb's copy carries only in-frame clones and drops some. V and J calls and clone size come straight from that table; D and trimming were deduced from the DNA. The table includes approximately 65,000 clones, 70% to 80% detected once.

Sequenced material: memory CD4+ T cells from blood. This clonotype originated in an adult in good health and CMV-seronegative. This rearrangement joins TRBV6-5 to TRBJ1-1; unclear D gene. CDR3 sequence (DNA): TGTGCCAGCAGTTACGGTGGAGGAGTGAAGACTGAAGCTTTCTTT. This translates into CASSYGGGVKTEAFF.